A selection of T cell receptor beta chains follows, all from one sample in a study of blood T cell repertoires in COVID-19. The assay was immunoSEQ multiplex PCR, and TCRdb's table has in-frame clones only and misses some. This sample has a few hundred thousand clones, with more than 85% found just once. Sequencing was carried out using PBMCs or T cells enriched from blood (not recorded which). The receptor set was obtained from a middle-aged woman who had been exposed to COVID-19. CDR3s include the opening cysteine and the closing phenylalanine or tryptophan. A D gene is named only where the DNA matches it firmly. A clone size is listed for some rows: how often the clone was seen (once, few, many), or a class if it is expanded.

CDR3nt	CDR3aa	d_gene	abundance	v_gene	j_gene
TGTGCCATCAGTGCAGCGGGGGGACAGGGGGCGCAGTACTTC	CAISAAGGQGAQYF	TRBD1	NA	TRBV10-3	TRBJ2-7
TGTGCCACCAGTGACCTCGGGGTTGGCTATGGCTACACCTTC	CATSDLGVGYGYTF	NA	NA	TRBV24-1	TRBJ1-2
TGCGCCAGCAGCTTGGGAGATACGAACACTGAAGCTTTCTTT	CASSLGDTNTEAFF	NA	NA	TRBV5-1	TRBJ1-1
TGTGCCAGCAGCTTAGGGGGACAGGGGGCCAACACCATATATTTT	CASSLGGQGANTIYF	TRBD1	NA	TRBV7-2	TRBJ1-3
TGTGCCAGCAGGCTAGACAGTTATGGCTACACCTTC	CASRLDSYGYTF	NA	NA	TRBV6-6	TRBJ1-2
TGTGCCAGCAGCTTAGGGGGCATATACACAGATACGCAGTATTTT	CASSLGGIYTDTQYF	NA	NA	TRBV7-9	TRBJ2-3
TGTGCCAGCAGTTTGCGGGACGTAGTCGACGAGCAGTACTTC	CASSLRDVVDEQYF	NA	NA	TRBV27	TRBJ2-7
TGTGCCAGCAGCCACTGGGACAGGGGGCACTACGAGCAGTACTTC	CASSHWDRGHYEQYF	TRBD1	NA	TRBV5-6	TRBJ2-7
TGTGCCAGCAGCCTTAGCGGGTTAAGCACAGATACGCAGTATTTT	CASSLSGLSTDTQYF	TRBD2	NA	TRBV7-3	TRBJ2-3
TGTGCCAGCAGCTTAGGGGCCATAGGCGAAGAGACCCAGTACTTC	CASSLGAIGEETQYF	NA	NA	TRBV7-6	TRBJ2-5
TGTGCCAGCAGTGAAGCAGGTGGAAACACTGAAGCTTTCTTT	CASSEAGGNTEAFF	NA	NA	TRBV25-1	TRBJ1-1
TGTGCCAGCAGCTTCCGAGCAACTAATGAAAAACTGTTTTTT	CASSFRATNEKLFF	NA	NA	TRBV11-3	TRBJ1-4
TGTGCCAGCAGAAGGCGGAGAAATAATGAAAAACTGTTTTTT	CASRRRRNNEKLFF	NA	NA	TRBV2	TRBJ1-4
TGTGCCAGCAGCGTAGCGGGAAGCACAGGGGGCGGCGAGCAGTACTTC	CASSVAGSTGGGEQYF	TRBD1	NA	TRBV9	TRBJ2-7
TGTGCCAGCAGCTTAGATGGGACAGGGAATGAAAAACTGTTTTTT	CASSLDGTGNEKLFF	TRBD1	NA	TRBV7-9	TRBJ1-4
TGTGCCAGCTCACCTGGGGGGACCAACACTGAAGCTTTCTTT	CASSPGGTNTEAFF	NA	NA	TRBV18	TRBJ1-1
TGTGCCAGTAGTTTCGGACAGGGGCGTGAAGCTTTCTTT	CASSFGQGREAFF	TRBD1	NA	TRBV19	TRBJ1-1
TGTGCCAGTACCACTACACGGAATCAGCCCCAGCATTTT	CASTTTRNQPQHF	NA	NA	TRBV19	TRBJ1-5
TGTGCCAGTAGTCCCTGGGGCCATACGAACACTGAAGCTTTCTTT	CASSPWGHTNTEAFF	NA	NA	TRBV19	TRBJ1-1
TGCGCCAGCACCTCCGGGGAGAAGGCCAAAAACATTCAGTACTTC	CASTSGEKAKNIQYF	NA	NA	TRBV5-1	TRBJ2-4
TGCGCCAGCAGCTCCGACAGCTACAATGAGCAGTTCTTC	CASSSDSYNEQFF	NA	NA	TRBV5-1	TRBJ2-1
TGTGCCAGCAGTTCCAACCGGGACAGGGTATCGGGTGAGCAGTACTTC	CASSSNRDRVSGEQYF	TRBD1	NA	TRBV27	TRBJ2-7
TGTGCCAGCAGTTTCAGGGAAGAGACCCAGTACTTC	CASSFREETQYF	NA	NA	TRBV12-3/TRBV12-4	TRBJ2-5
TGTGCCACCAGCCGGATCTCGGGGACAGGGGGATCACCCCTCCACTTT	CATSRISGTGGSPLHF	TRBD1	NA	TRBV24-1	TRBJ1-6
TGTGCAATCACTTCGAACAGGGGGACCTATGGCTACACCTTC	CAITSNRGTYGYTF	TRBD1	once	TRBV7-2	TRBJ1-2
TGCGCCAGCAGCCGGGGACTAGCGGGGGGTTATAGCACAGATACGCAGTATTTT	CASSRGLAGGYSTDTQYF	TRBD2	NA	TRBV5-1	TRBJ2-3
TGTGCCAGCAGTTTGAAGAGGAGGACGCAGTATTTT	CASSLKRRTQYF	NA	NA	TRBV12-3/TRBV12-4	TRBJ2-3
TGCGCCAGCAGTGCCGACATCACAGATACGCAGTATTTT	CASSADITDTQYF	NA	NA	TRBV10-1	TRBJ2-3